This T cell receptor beta chain was documented in a study of shared clonotypes between healthy human individuals. Sorted-subset replicate PCRs used about 0.2 ug of genomic DNA. This amount corresponded to some 32,000 T cell genomes. The repertoire was sequenced with immunoSEQ multiplex PCR; TCRdb's copy has only in-frame clones and lacks some. The table has 550,000 to 700,000 clones, around 73% seen once. This clone was seen a single time. V lost 4 bases and J 4 bases, leaving 9 bases between the germline ends. Looked up from germline, CDR1 is SGHDT and CDR2 is YYEEEE. The CDR3 has 13 residues. The receptor was isolated from a woman in her 30s in good health. The sequenced material came from memory CD4+ T cells sorted from blood. Subset defined: CD45RA-negative fraction. The chain recombines TRBV5-6 with TRBJ1-3, with D possibly TRBD1 on 6 matching bases. DNA of the CDR3: TGTGCCAGCAGCCTGGGACAAGGAAACACCATATATTTT. The encoded protein is CASSLGQGNTIYF.